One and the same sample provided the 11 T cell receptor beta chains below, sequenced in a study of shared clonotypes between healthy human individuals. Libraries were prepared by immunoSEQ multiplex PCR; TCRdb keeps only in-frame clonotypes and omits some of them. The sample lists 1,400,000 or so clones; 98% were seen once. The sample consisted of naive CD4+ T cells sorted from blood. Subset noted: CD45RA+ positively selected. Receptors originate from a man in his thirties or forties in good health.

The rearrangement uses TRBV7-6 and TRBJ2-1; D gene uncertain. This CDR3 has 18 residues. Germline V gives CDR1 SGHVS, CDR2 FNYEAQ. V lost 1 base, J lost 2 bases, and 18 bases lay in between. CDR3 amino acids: CASSLGVAAPPPYNEQFF. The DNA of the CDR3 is TGTGCCAGCAGCTTAGGGGTAGCAGCCCCGCCCCCCTACAATGAGCAGTTCTTC.

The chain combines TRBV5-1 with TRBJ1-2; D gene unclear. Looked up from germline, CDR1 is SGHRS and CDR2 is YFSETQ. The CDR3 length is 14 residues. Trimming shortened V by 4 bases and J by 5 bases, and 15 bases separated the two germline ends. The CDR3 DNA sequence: TGCGCCAGCAGCCCAGAGAACGAAGGATATGGCTACACCTTC. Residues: CASSPENEGYGYTF.

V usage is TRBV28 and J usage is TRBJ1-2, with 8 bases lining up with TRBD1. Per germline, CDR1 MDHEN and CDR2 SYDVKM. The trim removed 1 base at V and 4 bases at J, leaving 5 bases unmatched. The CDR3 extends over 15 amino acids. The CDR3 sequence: CASSLLAGGGYGYTF. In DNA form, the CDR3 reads TGTGCCAGCAGTTTATTGGCAGGGGGCGGCTATGGCTACACCTTC.

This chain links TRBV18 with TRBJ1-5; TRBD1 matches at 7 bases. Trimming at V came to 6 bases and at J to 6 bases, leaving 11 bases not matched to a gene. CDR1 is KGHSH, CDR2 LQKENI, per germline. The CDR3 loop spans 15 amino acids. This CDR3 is CASSPTTGVGQPQHF. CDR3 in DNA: TGTGCCAGCTCGCCTACTACAGGGGTAGGTCAGCCCCAGCATTTT.

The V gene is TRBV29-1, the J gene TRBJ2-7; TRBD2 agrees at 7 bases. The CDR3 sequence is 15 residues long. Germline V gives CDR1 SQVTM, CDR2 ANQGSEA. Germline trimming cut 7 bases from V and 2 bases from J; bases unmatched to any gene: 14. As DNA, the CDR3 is TGCAGCGCCGTAGGGCTAGCGGAAAGAACCTACGAGCAGTACTTC. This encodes CSAVGLAERTYEQYF.

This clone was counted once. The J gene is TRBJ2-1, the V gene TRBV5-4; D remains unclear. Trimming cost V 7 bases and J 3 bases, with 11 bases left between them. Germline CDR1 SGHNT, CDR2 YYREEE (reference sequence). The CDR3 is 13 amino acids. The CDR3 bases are TGTGCCAGCGGAACGGCGGACTACAATGAGCAGTTCTTC. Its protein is CASGTADYNEQFF.

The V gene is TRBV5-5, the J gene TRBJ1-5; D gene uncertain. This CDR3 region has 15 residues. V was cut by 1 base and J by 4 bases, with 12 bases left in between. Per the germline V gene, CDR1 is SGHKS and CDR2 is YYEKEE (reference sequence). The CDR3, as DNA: TGTGCCAGCAGCTTGAACACGGTCGAAAATCAGCCCCAGCATTTT. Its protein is CASSLNTVENQPQHF.

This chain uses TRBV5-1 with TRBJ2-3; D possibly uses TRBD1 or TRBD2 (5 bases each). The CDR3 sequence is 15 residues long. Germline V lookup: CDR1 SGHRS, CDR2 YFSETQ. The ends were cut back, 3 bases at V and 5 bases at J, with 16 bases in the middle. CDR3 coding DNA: TGCGCCAGCAGCTCAGGGACGGTACAGGTAGATACGCAGTATTTT. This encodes CASSSGTVQVDTQYF.

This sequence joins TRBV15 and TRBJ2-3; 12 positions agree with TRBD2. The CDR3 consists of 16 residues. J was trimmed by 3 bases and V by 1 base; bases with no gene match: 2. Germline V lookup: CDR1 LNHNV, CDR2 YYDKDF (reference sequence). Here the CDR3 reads CATSRGTSGATDTQYF. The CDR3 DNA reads TGTGCCACCAGCAGAGGGACTAGCGGGGCTACAGATACGCAGTATTTT.

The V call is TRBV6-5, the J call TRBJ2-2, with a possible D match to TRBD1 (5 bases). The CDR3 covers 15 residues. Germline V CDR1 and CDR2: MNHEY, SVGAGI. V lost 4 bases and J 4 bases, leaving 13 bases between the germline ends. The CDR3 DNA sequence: TGTGCCAGCAGTTTGGCAGGGTGGAGCACCGGGGAGCTGTTTTTT. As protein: CASSLAGWSTGELFF.

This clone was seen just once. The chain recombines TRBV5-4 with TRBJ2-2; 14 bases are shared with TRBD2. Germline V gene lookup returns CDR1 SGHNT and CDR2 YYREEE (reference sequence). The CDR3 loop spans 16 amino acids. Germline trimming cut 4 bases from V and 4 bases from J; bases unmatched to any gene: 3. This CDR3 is CASSKGLAGGTGELFF. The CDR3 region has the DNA TGTGCCAGCAGCAAAGGACTAGCGGGAGGCACCGGGGAGCTGTTTTTT.